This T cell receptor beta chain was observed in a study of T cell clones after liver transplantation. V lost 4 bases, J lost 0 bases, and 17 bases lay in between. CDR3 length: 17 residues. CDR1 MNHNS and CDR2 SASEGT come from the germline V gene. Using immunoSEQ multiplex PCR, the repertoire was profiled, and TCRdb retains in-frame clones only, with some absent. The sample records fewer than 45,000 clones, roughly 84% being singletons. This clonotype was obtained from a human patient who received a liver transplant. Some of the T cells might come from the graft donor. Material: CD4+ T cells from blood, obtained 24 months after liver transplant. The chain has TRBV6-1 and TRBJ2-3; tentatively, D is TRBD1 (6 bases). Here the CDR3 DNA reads TGTGCCAGCAGTGTATTTGGACAGTCGACTAGCACAGATACGCAGTATTTT. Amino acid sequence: CASSVFGQSTSTDTQYF.